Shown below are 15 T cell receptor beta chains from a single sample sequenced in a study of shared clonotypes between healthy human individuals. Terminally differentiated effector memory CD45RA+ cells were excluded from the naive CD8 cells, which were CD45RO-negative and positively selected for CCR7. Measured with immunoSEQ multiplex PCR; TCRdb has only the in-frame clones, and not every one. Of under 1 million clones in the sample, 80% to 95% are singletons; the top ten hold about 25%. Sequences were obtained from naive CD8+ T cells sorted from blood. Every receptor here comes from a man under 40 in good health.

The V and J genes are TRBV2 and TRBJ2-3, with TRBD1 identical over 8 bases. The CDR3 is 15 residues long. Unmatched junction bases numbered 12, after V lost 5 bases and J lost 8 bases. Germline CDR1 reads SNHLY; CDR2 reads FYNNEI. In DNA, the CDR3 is TGTGCCAGCAGTTGGGGGCAGGGGGCCGCCGGTACGCAGTATTTT. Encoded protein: CASSWGQGAAGTQYF.

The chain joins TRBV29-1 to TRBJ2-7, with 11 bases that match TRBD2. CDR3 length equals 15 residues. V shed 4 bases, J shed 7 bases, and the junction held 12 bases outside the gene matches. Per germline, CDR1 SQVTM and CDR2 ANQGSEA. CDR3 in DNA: TGCAGCGTTGTCCCGTTAGCGGGAGGGCCGGGAGAGCAGTACTTC. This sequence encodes CSVVPLAGGPGEQYF.

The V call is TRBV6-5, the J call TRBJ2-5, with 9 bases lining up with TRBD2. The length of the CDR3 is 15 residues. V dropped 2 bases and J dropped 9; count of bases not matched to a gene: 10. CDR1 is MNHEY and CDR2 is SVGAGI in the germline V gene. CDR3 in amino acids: CASSYASGTQGPQYF. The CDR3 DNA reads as TGTGCCAGCAGTTACGCTAGCGGGACCCAAGGACCCCAGTACTTC.

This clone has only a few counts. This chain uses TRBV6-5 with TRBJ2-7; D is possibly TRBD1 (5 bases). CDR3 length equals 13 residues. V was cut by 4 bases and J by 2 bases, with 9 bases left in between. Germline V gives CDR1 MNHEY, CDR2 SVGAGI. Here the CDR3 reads CASSLPGPYEQYF. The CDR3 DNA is TGTGCCAGCAGTTTACCAGGGCCCTACGAGCAGTACTTC.

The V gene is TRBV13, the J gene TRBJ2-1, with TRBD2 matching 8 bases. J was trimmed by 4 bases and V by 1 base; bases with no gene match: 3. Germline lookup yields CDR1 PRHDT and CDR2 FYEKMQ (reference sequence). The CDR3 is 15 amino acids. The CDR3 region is CASSLELAAYNEQFF. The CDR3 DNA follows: TGTGCCAGCAGCTTAGAACTAGCGGCTTACAATGAGCAGTTCTTC.

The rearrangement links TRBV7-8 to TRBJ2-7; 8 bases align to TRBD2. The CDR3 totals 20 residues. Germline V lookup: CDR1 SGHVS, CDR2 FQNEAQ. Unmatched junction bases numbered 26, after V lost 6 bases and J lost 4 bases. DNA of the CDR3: TGTGCCAGCAGGCACGTATCCCCGGAGTTGCCCGGGACTAGAAGATACGAGCAGTACTTC. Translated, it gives CASRHVSPELPGTRRYEQYF.

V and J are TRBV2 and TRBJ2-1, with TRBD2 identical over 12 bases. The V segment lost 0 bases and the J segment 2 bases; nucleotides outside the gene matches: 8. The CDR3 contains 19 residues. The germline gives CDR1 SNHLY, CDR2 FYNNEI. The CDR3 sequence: CASSEALRASGRAYNEQFF. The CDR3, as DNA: TGTGCCAGCAGTGAAGCGCTTCGGGCTAGCGGGAGGGCCTACAATGAGCAGTTCTTC.

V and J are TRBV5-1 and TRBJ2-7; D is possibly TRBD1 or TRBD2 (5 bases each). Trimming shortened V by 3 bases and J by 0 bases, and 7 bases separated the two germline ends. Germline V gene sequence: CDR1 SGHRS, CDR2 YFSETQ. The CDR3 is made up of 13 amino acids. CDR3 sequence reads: CASSWDLSYEQYF. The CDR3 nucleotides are TGCGCCAGCAGCTGGGACCTCTCCTACGAGCAGTACTTC. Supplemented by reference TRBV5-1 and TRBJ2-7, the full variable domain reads KAGVTQTPRYLIKTRGQQVTLSCSPISGHRSVSWYQQTPGQGLQFLFEYFSETQRNKGNFPGRFSGRQFSNSRSEMNVSTLELGDSALYLCASSWDLSYEQYFGPGTRLTVT.

CDR3 bases: TGTGCCAGCAGTTACTCTAGCGGGAGGCCAACCTACGAGCAGTACTTC. Its translation is CASSYSSGRPTYEQYF. The chain carries TRBV2 and TRBJ2-7; 11 bases are a match to TRBD2. CDR1 and CDR2 from the germline V gene are SNHLY and FYNNEI. The CDR3 covers 16 residues. The J segment lost 2 bases and the V segment lost 5 bases, leaving 8 bases of the junction unmatched.

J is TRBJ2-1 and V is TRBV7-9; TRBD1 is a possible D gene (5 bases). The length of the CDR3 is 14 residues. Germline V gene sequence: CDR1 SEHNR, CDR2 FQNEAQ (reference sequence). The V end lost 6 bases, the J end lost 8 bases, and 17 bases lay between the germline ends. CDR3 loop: CASRGPGPIDEQFF. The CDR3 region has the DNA TGTGCCAGCAGGGGGCCCGGGCCCATCGATGAGCAGTTCTTC.

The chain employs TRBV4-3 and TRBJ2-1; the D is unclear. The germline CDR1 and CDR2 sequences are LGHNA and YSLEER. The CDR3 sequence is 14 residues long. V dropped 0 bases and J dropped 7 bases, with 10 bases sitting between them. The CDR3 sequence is CASSQDLLENEQFF. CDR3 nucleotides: TGCGCCAGCAGCCAAGATCTCTTGGAGAATGAGCAGTTCTTC.

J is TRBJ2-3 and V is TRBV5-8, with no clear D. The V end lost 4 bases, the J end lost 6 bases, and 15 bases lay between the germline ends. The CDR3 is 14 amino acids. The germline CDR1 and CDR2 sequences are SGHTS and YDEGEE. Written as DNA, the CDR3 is TGTGCCAGCAGCACACACCGGGCTCTGGATACGCAGTATTTT. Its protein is CASSTHRALDTQYF. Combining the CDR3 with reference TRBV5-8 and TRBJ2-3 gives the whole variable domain EAGVTQSPTHLIKTRGQQATLRCSPISGHTSVYWYQQALGLGLQFLLWYDEGEERNRGNFPPRFSGRQFPNYSSELNVNALELEDSALYLCASSTHRALDTQYFGPGTRLTVL.

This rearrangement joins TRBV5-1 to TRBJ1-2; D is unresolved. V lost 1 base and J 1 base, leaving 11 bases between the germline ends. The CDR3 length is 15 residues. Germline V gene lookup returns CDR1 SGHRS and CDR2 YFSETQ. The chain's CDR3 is CASSLLGLGNYGYTF. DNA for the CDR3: TGCGCCAGCAGCTTGCTGGGATTGGGTAACTATGGCTACACCTTC.

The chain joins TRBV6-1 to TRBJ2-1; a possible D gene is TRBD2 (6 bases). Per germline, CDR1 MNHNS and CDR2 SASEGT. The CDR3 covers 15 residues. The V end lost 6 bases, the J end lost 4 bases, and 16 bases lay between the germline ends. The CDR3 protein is CASSLGRGGYNEQFF. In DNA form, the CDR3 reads TGTGCCAGCAGCCTCGGGCGCGGAGGGTACAATGAGCAGTTCTTC.

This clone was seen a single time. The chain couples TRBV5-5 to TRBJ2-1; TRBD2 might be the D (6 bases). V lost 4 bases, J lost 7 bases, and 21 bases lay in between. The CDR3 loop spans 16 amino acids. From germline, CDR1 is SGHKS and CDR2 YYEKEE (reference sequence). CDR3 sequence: CASSPKAGRPLNEQFF. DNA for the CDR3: TGTGCCAGCAGCCCTAAGGCGGGGAGGCCACTGAATGAGCAGTTCTTC.